This T cell receptor (beta chain) came from a study of shared clonotypes between healthy human individuals. The CDR3 loop spans 17 amino acids. CDR1 and CDR2 (germline): KGHSH, LQKENI. V gave up 3 bases and J gave up 4 bases; unmatched junction bases: 7. The study enrolled healthy HIV-negative adults without recent acute infections or vaccinations as donors. This table comes from immunoSEQ multiplex PCR, and its TCRdb copy is limited to in-frame clones, with some not included. In the table there are approximately 2,300,000 clones, just under 95% of which are singletons. The sequencing input was naive CD4+ T cells from PBMCs. Subset reported: CD45RA+ positively selected. The source of this sequence is a man between 18 and 29 years old in good health. Some clones in this sample may be carry-over from other donors' samples. V gene TRBV18 combines with J gene TRBJ2-2; TRBD1 matches 11 bases. The CDR3 protein is CASSPSTGTGGTGELFF. The DNA for the CDR3 is TGTGCCAGCTCACCCTCCACCGGGACAGGGGGCACCGGGGAGCTGTTTTTT.